These T cell receptor beta chains were read from a single sample in a study of blood T cell repertoires in COVID-19. Here immunoSEQ multiplex PCR was the method, and the copy in TCRdb shows in-frame clones only, minus some. The data show some 300,000 clones, approximately 86% seen once. Sequencing was done on a sample of peripheral blood. Receptor source: a woman aged 70-85 years with COVID-19, enrolled during active disease. Both conserved end residues are part of each CDR3.

j_gene | v_gene | len | CDR3aa
TRBJ2-2 | TRBV12-5 | 17 | CASGLVLGGRYTGELFF
TRBJ1-2 | TRBV12-3/TRBV12-4 | 13 | CASRERGTDGYTF
TRBJ1-1 | TRBV19 | 17 | CASSIGTGRLLNTEAFF
TRBJ1-1 | TRBV5-1 | 13 | CASSAQGGTEAFF
TRBJ1-1 | TRBV4-1 | 13 | CASSQGGSTEAFF
TRBJ1-5 | TRBV21-1 | 13 | CASIPTGRQPQHF
TRBJ2-7 | TRBV15 | 14 | CATSRDLGLYEQYF
TRBJ2-7 | TRBV7-6 | 15 | CASSLGPGGSYEQYF
TRBJ1-1 | TRBV28 | 13 | CASSLRAATEAFF
TRBJ2-7 | TRBV28 | 12 | CASSPDSYEQYF
TRBJ2-5 | TRBV24-1 | 14 | CATRASRLEETQYF
TRBJ2-3 | TRBV5-8 | 13 | CASSFGGVYTQYF
TRBJ2-2 | TRBV19 | 14 | CASSIQLYTGELFF